The 23 T cell receptor beta chains given below trace back to one sample, sequenced in a study of post-analysis software for immune sequencing data. The antigens of these receptors remain unknown. Built from TCR beta cDNA, the libraries had unique molecular identifiers in them. Via MiXCR, TCRdb re-called the PCR reads, giving one row per CDR3 protein. Found here are hundreds of thousands of distinct CDR3 sequences, approximately 57% of them singletons; the top ten hold approximately 4.2%. Findings and limits, study-wide: In patients, about 5 TRBV segments were more frequent than in controls, with TRBV5-6, TRBV5-1 and TRBV20-1 among them.

The sample was blood. These receptors came from a girl aged 5 to 17 with multiple sclerosis.

The genes are TRBV9 and TRBJ2-5, with 12 bases identical to TRBD2. Trimming took 4 bases from V and 11 from J; bases not matched to a gene: 12. The CDR3 extends over 15 amino acids. Germline CDR1 is SGDLS and CDR2 is YYNGEE. The CDR3 sequence: CASSPPGLAGWEQYF. The CDR3 DNA follows: TGTGCCAGCAGCCCGCCGGGACTAGCGGGCTGGGAGCAGTACTTC.

This chain connects TRBV3-1 to TRBJ2-3; 11 nucleotides match TRBD2. The CDR3 is made up of 18 amino acids. Germline V gene lookup returns CDR1 LGHDT and CDR2 YNNKEL (reference sequence). Trimming cost V 4 bases and J 2 bases; bases outside gene matches: 11. The CDR3 coding sequence is TGTGCCAGCAGCCTACTCGGACTAGCGGGTACTGTCACAGATACGCAGTATTTT. It translates to CASSLLGLAGTVTDTQYF.

CDR3 sequence: CSVPGDANTDTQYF. In DNA, the CDR3 is TGCAGCGTCCCAGGGGACGCCAACACAGATACGCAGTATTTT. This chain links TRBV29-1 with TRBJ2-3, with D possibly being TRBD1 (6 bases). The V gene's germline CDR1 is SQVTM and CDR2 ANQGSEA. The CDR3 loop spans 14 amino acids. V was trimmed by 6 bases and J by 2 bases, leaving 15 bases between them.

CDR3 loop: CSVEDPPLIEQYF. Written as DNA, the CDR3 is TGCAGCGTTGAAGATCCCCCCCTAATTGAGCAGTACTTC. The V call is TRBV29-1, the J call TRBJ2-7, with D uncertain. The ends were cut back, 0 bases at V and 7 bases at J, with 13 bases in the middle. This CDR3 contains 13 residues. Germline CDR1 is SQVTM and CDR2 is ANQGSEA.

This clonotype came up a few times. The chain combines TRBV20-1 with TRBJ1-2; D perhaps matches TRBD1 (5 bases). The CDR3 spans 12 residues. CDR1 is DFQATT, CDR2 SNEGSKA, per germline (reference sequence). V lost 6 bases to trimming and J lost 0 bases, with 8 bases between them. CDR3 nucleotide sequence: TGCAGTGCCGCGGGGGCTAACTATGGCTACACCTTC. Protein: CSAAGANYGYTF.

This clonotype was observed a handful of times. The chain carries TRBV29-1 and TRBJ2-6; no clear D. CDR1 is SQVTM and CDR2 is ANQGSEA in the germline V gene. This CDR3 contains 17 residues. The V gene lost 0 bases and the J gene lost 2 bases, with 14 bases spanning the gap. Here the CDR3 DNA reads TGCAGCGTTGAAGATTTGTCTGGGCTCGCTGGGGCCAACGTCCTGACTTTC. This translates into CSVEDLSGLAGANVLTF. Full variable domain (outside the CDR3, taken from reference TRBV29-1 and TRBJ2-6): SAVISQKPSRDICQRGTSLTIQCQVDSQVTMMFWYRQQPGQSLTLIATANQGSEATYESGFVIDKFPISRPNLTFSTLTVSNMSPEDSSIYLCSVEDLSGLAGANVLTFGAGSRLTVL.

This clonotype was seen a few times. The rearrangement uses TRBV5-4 and TRBJ2-6; tentative D call: TRBD1 (6 bases). The CDR3 spans 18 residues. Trimming removed 4 bases at V and 4 bases at J, with 21 bases between. The V gene's germline CDR1 is SGHNT and CDR2 YYREEE (reference sequence). The CDR3 reads CASSPFRAGAAGANVLTF. The CDR3 region has the DNA TGTGCCAGCAGCCCATTCCGCGCAGGGGCAGCAGGGGCCAACGTCCTGACTTTC.

This clonotype was seen a handful of times. The V gene is TRBV6-5, the J gene TRBJ2-7, with TRBD2 identical over 8 bases. The CDR3 is made up of 15 amino acids. J was trimmed by 3 bases and V by 6 bases; bases with no gene match: 10. Germline CDR1 and CDR2: MNHEY and SVGAGI. The CDR3 reads CASSNGGSGIYEQYF. The CDR3 DNA reads TGTGCCAGCAGCAACGGGGGTAGCGGGATCTACGAGCAGTACTTC.

This clonotype occurred a few times. V gene TRBV3-1 combines with J gene TRBJ1-2, with 7 bases that match TRBD1. CDR1 LGHDT and CDR2 YNNKEL come from the germline V gene (reference sequence). The CDR3 has 14 residues. The trim removed 0 bases at V and 3 bases at J, leaving 1 base unmatched. CDR3 region: CASSQERGHYGYTF. In nucleotides, the CDR3 is TGTGCCAGCAGCCAAGAGAGGGGGCACTATGGCTACACCTTC.

There are a few counts of this clonotype. V usage is TRBV6-5 and J usage is TRBJ2-2; D not resolved. Trimming cost V 0 bases and J 8 bases, with 4 bases left between them. Germline assignment: CDR1 MNHEY and CDR2 SVGAGI. This CDR3 is 12 amino acids long. CDR3 bases: TGTGCCAGCAGTTACTCAATTGGGGAGCTGTTTTTT. It encodes CASSYSIGELFF.

The chain joins TRBV27 to TRBJ2-1; 9 bases match TRBD2. Germline V gives CDR1 MNHEY, CDR2 SMNVEV (reference sequence). Trimming took 3 bases from V and 9 from J; bases not matched to a gene: 6. The CDR3 is 14 residues long. The CDR3 DNA sequence: TGTGCCAGCAGTTTGGGCGGGGGGGCAGCTGAGCAGTTCTTC. Its translation: CASSLGGGAAEQFF.

The chain couples TRBV7-2 to TRBJ2-1; TRBD2 aligns across 11 bases. The length of the CDR3 is 15 residues. The germline V gene encodes CDR1 SGHTA and CDR2 FQGNSA. Trimming took 5 bases from V and 6 from J; bases not matched to a gene: 6. CDR3 loop: CASSLLAGVANEQFF. As DNA, the CDR3 is TGTGCCAGCAGCCTACTAGCGGGAGTGGCCAATGAGCAGTTCTTC.

This clonotype has only a few counts. V gene TRBV29-1 combines with J gene TRBJ2-5, with 8 bases fitting TRBD1. Looked up from germline, CDR1 is SQVTM and CDR2 is ANQGSEA. This CDR3 has 18 residues. With V trimmed by 1 base and J by 4 bases, 17 bases remained unmatched. CDR3 loop: CSVEVWGQDLGSPETQYF. The CDR3 bases are TGCAGCGTTGAAGTCTGGGGACAGGATCTTGGGAGTCCAGAGACCCAGTACTTC.

This chain connects TRBV15 to TRBJ1-2; D is ambiguous. The CDR3 runs 13 residues. V dropped 1 base and J dropped 2 bases, with 5 bases sitting between them. Germline V gene sequence: CDR1 LNHNV, CDR2 YYDKDF (reference sequence). CDR3 protein: CATSRVGNYGYTF. CDR3 DNA sequence: TGTGCCACCAGCAGAGTGGGAAACTATGGCTACACCTTC. Looking up the rest from reference TRBV15 and TRBJ1-2 gives the full variable domain: DAMVIQNPRYQVTQFGKPVTLSCSQTLNHNVMYWYQQKSSQAPKLLFHYYDKDFNNEADTPDNFQSRRPNTSFCFLDIRSPGLGDTAMYLCATSRVGNYGYTFGSGTRLTVV.

J is TRBJ1-2 and V is TRBV6-5; D is possibly TRBD1 (6 bases). The CDR3 extends over 14 amino acids. V gave up 0 bases and J gave up 8 bases, with 13 bases separating them. Germline CDR1 MNHEY, CDR2 SVGAGI. In nucleotides, the CDR3 is TGTGCCAGCAGTTACTCGTCAGGGGCTCGAGGCTACACCTTC. Translation: CASSYSSGARGYTF.

This chain joins TRBV20-1 and TRBJ2-1, with a tentative D call TRBD2 (5 bases). This CDR3 spans 14 amino acids. Germline V gene sequence: CDR1 DFQATT, CDR2 SNEGSKA (reference sequence). Trimming pared 5 bases from V and 7 bases from J, leaving 18 bases between. The CDR3 DNA reads TGCAGTGCTCACCCACCTGGCAGAGGGAATGAGCAGTTCTTC. Translation: CSAHPPGRGNEQFF.

This clonotype was recorded at least ten times. This rearrangement joins TRBV29-1 to TRBJ2-7; unclear D gene. Per germline, CDR1 SQVTM and CDR2 ANQGSEA. With 4 bases removed from V and 3 bases from J, the gap between germline ends came to 7 bases. The CDR3 extends over 11 amino acids. The CDR3 sequence: CSVVGSYEQYF. For the CDR3, the DNA is TGCAGCGTTGTTGGCAGCTACGAGCAGTACTTC.

This clonotype was counted between two and nine times. The chain couples TRBV5-1 to TRBJ2-4, with 8 bases matching TRBD1. The DNA end is a closer match to TRBJ2-5, so the J assignment may be wrong. The CDR3 length is 15 residues. Germline lookup yields CDR1 SGHRS and CDR2 YFSETQ. The CDR3, as DNA: TGCGCCAGCAGCCATGGACAGGGCTCGAGGGAGACCCAGTACTTC. It yields the protein CASSHGQGSRETQYF.

The chain couples TRBV29-1 to TRBJ1-1, with D possibly TRBD1 on 5 matching bases. V was trimmed by 3 bases and J by 1 base, leaving 12 bases between them. Looked up from germline, CDR1 is SQVTM and CDR2 is ANQGSEA. This CDR3 has 14 amino acids. The CDR3 reads CSVEPGHRNTEAFF. CDR3 DNA sequence: TGCAGCGTTGAGCCCGGACACCGGAACACTGAAGCTTTCTTT.

This chain joins TRBV25-1 and TRBJ2-1, with a weak D call TRBD2 (6 bases). Germline CDR1 reads MGHDK; CDR2 reads SYGVNS. Deletions cut 6 bases from V and 0 bases from J, with 21 bases between. The CDR3 totals 18 residues. The CDR3 spells CASSRTGTLRSSYNEQFF. The CDR3, as DNA: TGTGCCAGCAGCAGAACCGGGACTCTTCGCAGCTCCTACAATGAGCAGTTCTTC.

The chain joins TRBV7-9 to TRBJ2-7; tentative D call: TRBD2 (5 bases). Gene TRBJ2-5 matches the end of the DNA better, so the J call may be wrong. This CDR3 spans 15 amino acids. The germline CDR1 and CDR2 sequences are SEHNR and FQNEAQ (reference sequence). CDR3 residues: CASSPGSVKKETQYF. Here the CDR3 DNA reads TGTGCCAGCAGCCCGGGATCAGTTAAGAAAGAGACCCAGTACTTC.

The rearrangement uses TRBV4-1 and TRBJ1-1, with D tentatively TRBD1 (5 bases). The length of the CDR3 is 16 residues. The germline V gene has CDR1 MGHRA and CDR2 YSYEKL. V was clipped by 0 bases and J by 1 base, with 12 bases between them. The CDR3 loop reads CASSQDEGDGNTEAFF. In DNA form, the CDR3 reads TGCGCCAGCAGCCAAGATGAAGGGGATGGGAACACTGAAGCTTTCTTT.

The chain joins TRBV28 to TRBJ2-3; possibly TRBD1 for D (6 bases). CDR3 size: 17 residues. With 6 bases removed from V and 2 bases from J, the gap between germline ends came to 21 bases. Germline CDR1 and CDR2: MDHEN and SYDVKM. The CDR3 nucleotides read TGTGCCAGCAGCTCCCCACTAGGGGGACGGGTCACAGATACGCAGTATTTT. It is translated as CASSSPLGGRVTDTQYF.